A selection of T cell receptor beta chains follows, all from one sample in a study of shared clonotypes between healthy human individuals. Assay used: immunoSEQ multiplex PCR; TCRdb lists only in-frame clones, some missing. The sample carries about 2.4 million clones, over 85% recorded once. Sequenced: naive CD4+ T cells from PBMCs. These receptors were collected from a man aged 18 to 30 in good health. Some clones in this sample may be carry-over from other donors' samples. The CDR3 runs from the conserved cysteine through the conserved F or W. Each record gives: V gene, J gene, clone size, D gene, CDR3 protein, CDR3 DNA. The D gene is left open where the match is weak. Size is omitted from some rows. Given values are once, few, many or a class for expanded clones.

V: TRBV28; J: TRBJ2-7; size: -; D: TRBD2; CDR3: CASSQLAGRHEQYF; DNA: TGTGCCAGCAGTCAACTAGCGGGAAGACACGAGCAGTACTTC
V: TRBV18; J: TRBJ1-5; size: -; D: -; CDR3: CASSPGAGQPQHF; DNA: TGTGCCAGCTCACCGGGGGCAGGTCAGCCCCAGCATTTT
V: TRBV30; J: TRBJ2-4; size: -; D: -; CDR3: CAWSLLAKNIQYF; DNA: TGTGCCTGGAGTTTACTAGCCAAAAACATTCAGTACTTC
V: TRBV30; J: TRBJ2-1; size: -; D: TRBD2; CDR3: CAWILTGGDGGYNEQFF; DNA: TGTGCCTGGATCCTCACGGGGGGGGATGGCGGTTACAATGAGCAGTTCTTC
V: TRBV18; J: TRBJ2-3; size: -; D: TRBD2; CDR3: CASSPQAGGTDTQYF; DNA: TGTGCCAGCTCACCACAGGCGGGGGGCACAGATACGCAGTATTTT
V: TRBV5-1; J: TRBJ2-3; size: -; D: TRBD2; CDR3: CASSWDLSGGGTDTQYF; DNA: TGCGCCAGCAGCTGGGACCTTTCGGGGGGAGGCACAGATACGCAGTATTTT
V: TRBV29-1; J: TRBJ2-3; size: -; D: -; CDR3: CSVEDLRVGAQYF; DNA: TGCAGCGTTGAAGATCTGAGGGTTGGTGCGCAGTATTTT
V: TRBV7-2; J: TRBJ2-7; size: -; D: TRBD2; CDR3: CASSGIAGGLEQYF; DNA: TGTGCCAGCAGCGGAATAGCGGGAGGGCTCGAGCAGTACTTC
V: TRBV28; J: TRBJ2-1; size: -; D: TRBD2; CDR3: CASSPTSGIAEQFF; DNA: TGTGCCTCCTCCCCCACTAGCGGGATAGCTGAGCAGTTCTTC
V: TRBV29-1; J: TRBJ2-3; size: -; D: TRBD1; CDR3: CSVERTGDRTDTQYF; DNA: TGCAGCGTTGAGAGGACAGGGGACCGCACAGATACGCAGTATTTT
V: TRBV6-6; J: TRBJ2-7; size: -; D: -; CDR3: CASSPDYEQYF; DNA: TGTGCCAGCAGCCCAGACTACGAGCAGTACTTC
V: TRBV7-9; J: TRBJ1-2; size: -; D: TRBD1; CDR3: CASSSDRGRGYTF; DNA: TGTGCCAGCAGTTCAGACAGGGGGCGAGGCTACACCTTC
V: TRBV28; J: TRBJ2-2; size: -; D: -; CDR3: CASSYGELFF; DNA: TGTGCCAGCAGTTACGGGGAGCTGTTTTTT
V: TRBV5-4; J: TRBJ2-1; size: -; D: TRBD2; CDR3: CASSASSGSYNEQFF; DNA: TGTGCCAGCAGCGCCTCTAGCGGATCCTACAATGAGCAGTTCTTC
V: TRBV19; J: TRBJ2-6; size: -; D: -; CDR3: CASTYGSKSGANVLTF; DNA: TGTGCCAGTACCTATGGATCTAAGTCCGGGGCCAACGTCCTGACTTTC
V: TRBV19; J: TRBJ1-1; size: once; D: -; CDR3: CASSGTAVNTEAFF; DNA: TGTGCCAGTAGCGGGACTGCCGTGAACACTGAAGCTTTCTTT
V: TRBV5-1; J: TRBJ2-5; size: -; D: TRBD1; CDR3: CASSLEQGAKTQYF; DNA: TGCGCCAGCAGCTTGGAACAGGGGGCCAAGACCCAGTACTTC
V: TRBV28; J: TRBJ2-7; size: -; D: TRBD2; CDR3: CASTTGTSGSYEQYF; DNA: TGTGCCAGCACGACCGGGACTAGCGGGAGCTACGAGCAGTACTTC
V: TRBV30; J: TRBJ1-1; size: -; D: -; CDR3: CAWAGGALTEAFF; DNA: TGTGCCTGGGCCGGTGGGGCGCTCACTGAAGCTTTCTTT
V: TRBV13; J: TRBJ2-5; size: -; D: -; CDR3: CASSYRKAGIYQETQYF; DNA: TGTGCCAGCAGCTACCGGAAGGCGGGGATATACCAAGAGACCCAGTACTTC
V: TRBV19; J: TRBJ1-3; size: few; D: -; CDR3: CASNRGREGSIYF; DNA: TGTGCCAGTAACCGGGGCAGGGAAGGGAGCATATATTTT
V: TRBV7-2; J: TRBJ1-1; size: -; D: -; CDR3: CASSLVRAEAFF; DNA: TGTGCCAGCAGCTTGGTGAGGGCTGAAGCTTTCTTT
V: TRBV28; J: TRBJ1-2; size: -; D: -; CDR3: CASSFSVNYGYTF; DNA: TGTGCCAGCAGTTTTTCGGTTAACTATGGCTACACCTTC
V: TRBV19; J: TRBJ1-5; size: -; D: -; CDR3: CASSNPPGRPQHF; DNA: TGTGCCAGTAGCAATCCCCCGGGGAGGCCCCAGCATTTT
V: TRBV18; J: TRBJ1-5; size: few; D: -; CDR3: CASSPGRGLNQPQHF; DNA: TGTGCCAGCTCACCCGGACGCGGCCTAAATCAGCCCCAGCATTTT
V: TRBV7-2; J: TRBJ2-5; size: -; D: -; CDR3: CASSSGILRTQETQYF; DNA: TGTGCCAGCAGCTCAGGCATATTGAGAACCCAAGAGACCCAGTACTTC
V: TRBV18; J: TRBJ1-2; size: few; D: TRBD1; CDR3: CASSPGQGAYGYTF; DNA: TGTGCCAGCTCACCAGGACAGGGCGCCTATGGCTACACCTTC
V: TRBV28; J: TRBJ1-3; size: -; D: -; CDR3: CASSSGRTLGSTIYF; DNA: TGTGCCAGCAGTTCCGGGCGGACGTTGGGTAGCACCATATATTTT
V: TRBV29-1; J: TRBJ2-3; size: -; D: TRBD2; CDR3: CSGRTSSNTDTQYF; DNA: TGCAGCGGCCGGACTAGCAGCAACACAGATACGCAGTATTTT
V: TRBV6-6; J: TRBJ1-1; size: once; D: -; CDR3: CASSHGGTEAFF; DNA: TGTGCCAGCAGCCACGGGGGGACTGAAGCTTTCTTT
V: TRBV6-5; J: TRBJ1-5; size: -; D: -; CDR3: CASREQGWNQPQHF; DNA: TGTGCCAGCAGGGAACAGGGCTGGAATCAGCCCCAGCATTTT
V: TRBV6-5; J: TRBJ2-2; size: -; D: -; CDR3: CASSYSGTGELFF; DNA: TGTGCCAGCAGTTACTCTGGGACCGGGGAGCTGTTTTTT
V: TRBV6-6; J: TRBJ1-2; size: -; D: TRBD1; CDR3: CASSYSGQGGSYGYTF; DNA: TGTGCCAGCAGTTATTCCGGGCAGGGGGGAAGTTATGGCTACACCTTC
V: TRBV30; J: TRBJ2-1; size: -; D: -; CDR3: CACQLTASSYNEQFF; DNA: TGTGCCTGTCAATTGACAGCTTCCTCCTACAATGAGCAGTTCTTC
V: TRBV7-2; J: TRBJ2-5; size: -; D: -; CDR3: CASSSVGAEGTQYF; DNA: TGTGCCAGCAGCTCGGTAGGGGCGGAGGGGACCCAGTACTTC
V: TRBV28; J: TRBJ1-3; size: -; D: TRBD1; CDR3: CASRGGTAQNTIYF; DNA: TGTGCCAGTAGGGGCGGGACAGCACAAAACACCATATATTTT
V: TRBV7-6; J: TRBJ2-2; size: -; D: TRBD2; CDR3: CASSFPLASGKSGELFF; DNA: TGTGCCAGCAGCTTTCCTTTGGCTAGCGGGAAGAGCGGGGAGCTGTTTTTT
V: TRBV19; J: TRBJ2-7; size: -; D: -; CDR3: CVKTATYEQYF; DNA: TGTGTCAAGACAGCCACCTACGAGCAGTACTTC
V: TRBV29-1; J: TRBJ2-3; size: -; D: TRBD2; CDR3: CSVGLVLTDTQYF; DNA: TGCAGCGTGGGACTAGTCCTCACAGATACGCAGTATTTT
V: TRBV5-1; J: TRBJ2-7; size: -; D: TRBD2; CDR3: CASSWGGLAGGEQYF; DNA: TGCGCCAGCAGCTGGGGGGGACTAGCGGGAGGCGAGCAGTACTTC
V: TRBV7-2; J: TRBJ2-2; size: once; D: -; CDR3: CASSSTRGPGELFF; DNA: TGTGCCAGCAGCTCTACCCGGGGCCCCGGGGAGCTGTTTTTT
V: TRBV9; J: TRBJ2-1; size: -; D: TRBD2; CDR3: CASSVSGGYNEQFF; DNA: TGTGCCAGCAGCGTCTCGGGAGGGTACAATGAGCAGTTCTTC
V: TRBV9; J: TRBJ2-1; size: -; D: -; CDR3: CASSVGGGGYNEQFF; DNA: TGTGCCAGCAGCGTAGGGGGCGGAGGCTACAATGAGCAGTTCTTC
V: TRBV5-4; J: TRBJ1-2; size: -; D: -; CDR3: CASSLGTVVGYTF; DNA: TGTGCCAGCAGCTTAGGGACGGTGGTAGGCTACACCTTC
V: TRBV5-1; J: TRBJ1-5; size: -; D: -; CDR3: CASSLGSESNQPQHF; DNA: TGCGCCAGCAGCTTGGGATCAGAGAGCAATCAGCCCCAGCATTTT
V: TRBV6-5; J: TRBJ2-5; size: -; D: -; CDR3: CASSSYWYQETQYF; DNA: TGTGCCAGCAGTTCTTATTGGTACCAAGAGACCCAGTACTTC